A selection of T cell receptor beta chains follows, all from one sample in a study of T cells in Graves' hyperthyroidism and ophthalmopathy. TCRdb fed the multiplex PCR reads into MiXCR, producing one record per CDR3 protein. The sample carries 300,000 to 400,000 distinct CDR3 sequences, roughly a fifth recorded once. Sequenced sample: blood. The receptors originated from a woman aged 45-65 years with Graves' hyperthyroidism. Each CDR3 is given with its conserved first and last residue. D genes are given only for firm matches. The size entry is marked missing in some rows and otherwise reads once, few, many or a size class.

j_gene | abundance | d_gene | v_gene | CDR3nt | CDR3aa
TRBJ2-3 | many | TRBD2 | TRBV20-1 | TGCAGTGCTAGATCGTTCACTAGCGGGGGGGCCCCCCCAGATACGCAGTATTTT | CSARSFTSGGAPPDTQYF
TRBJ2-1 | many | - | TRBV6-2/TRBV6-3 | TGTGCCAGCAGTTACTCGGCCAATGAGCAGTTCTTC | CASSYSANEQFF
TRBJ2-7 | many | - | TRBV30 | TGTGCCTGGAGACCCCCGCGACCCTACGAGCAGTACTTC | CAWRPPRPYEQYF
TRBJ1-4 | many | TRBD1 | TRBV5-5 | TGTGCCAGCAGTCAGGGGGCGGCGGAAAAACTGTTTTTT | CASSQGAAEKLFF
TRBJ2-1 | few | TRBD2 | TRBV20-1 | TGCAGTGCTAGTAAATCGGGGGGAGTCAATGAGCAGTTCTTC | CSASKSGGVNEQFF
TRBJ2-7 | many | TRBD2 | TRBV6-1 | TGTGCCAGCACTAGCGGTTCTACCTACGAGCAGTACTTC | CASTSGSTYEQYF
TRBJ2-3 | many | - | TRBV7-2 | TGTGCCAGCAGCCTTTCCAGGACCACAGATACGCAGTATTTT | CASSLSRTTDTQYF
TRBJ1-5 | - | TRBD1 | TRBV2 | TGTGCCAGCAGTGGTTCAGGGGGGTTTGGTCAGCCCCAGCATTTT | CASSGSGGFGQPQHF
TRBJ1-4 | - | - | TRBV5-1 | TGCGCCAGCAGCTCCGGGCGTGGGGGTGAAAAACTGTTTTTT | CASSSGRGGEKLFF
TRBJ2-2 | few | TRBD2 | TRBV12-3/TRBV12-4 | TGTGCCAGCAGCTCACCCGGACTAGCGGGAGCTAGCGGGGAGCTGTTTTTT | CASSSPGLAGASGELFF
TRBJ2-4 | many | - | TRBV28 | TGTGCCAGCAGTTTTGGGCGGATCGAAAACATTCAGTACTTC | CASSFGRIENIQYF
TRBJ2-4 | few | - | TRBV9 | TGTGCCAGCAGCAACTTATGGGCCGAAAACATTCAGTACTTC | CASSNLWAENIQYF
TRBJ2-3 | many | - | TRBV5-5 | TGTGCCAGCAGGGATGAGGACAGATCTAGCACAGATACGCAGTATTTT | CASRDEDRSSTDTQYF
TRBJ2-5 | - | TRBD2 | TRBV27 | TGTGCCAGCAGTTATGCCCCCGGGGGGGGCCAAGAGACCCAGTACTTC | CASSYAPGGGQETQYF
TRBJ2-1 | many | - | TRBV20-1 | TGCAGTGCTCGAACCCTCGGGCGGGATCTCTACAATGAGCAGTTCTTC | CSARTLGRDLYNEQFF
TRBJ1-6 | many | - | TRBV20-1 | TGCAGTGCTAGAGATTCGGGGGGTCTTAATTCACCCCTCCACTTT | CSARDSGGLNSPLHF
TRBJ1-2 | few | TRBD1 | TRBV30 | TGTGCCTGGGCCCCACAGGGGTACTATGGCTACACCTTC | CAWAPQGYYGYTF
TRBJ2-1 | few | TRBD2 | TRBV7-9 | TGTGCCAGCAGCTTATTAGCGGGAGTTCAACATGAGCAGTTCTTC | CASSLLAGVQHEQFF
TRBJ2-2 | many | - | TRBV30 | TGTGCCTGGACCTCACGACCGACTAACACCGGGGAGCTGTTTTTT | CAWTSRPTNTGELFF
TRBJ2-7 | many | - | TRBV20-1 | TGCAGTGCTAGAGCGACTAGGTCCGAGCAGTACTTC | CSARATRSEQYF
TRBJ1-5 | many | - | TRBV7-8 | TGTGCCAGCAGCTTAGCCAGGGCCCAGCCCCAGCATTTT | CASSLARAQPQHF
TRBJ2-7 | many | - | TRBV20-1 | TGCAGATCAAGGGGGATTAGCTCCTACGAGCAGTACTTC | CRSRGISSYEQYF
TRBJ2-7 | few | TRBD2 | TRBV2 | TGTGCCAGCAGTGCGGGACTAGCGGGCCTCTCCTACGAGCAGTACTTC | CASSAGLAGLSYEQYF
TRBJ1-2 | - | - | TRBV6-1 | TGTGCCAGCAGTTCCAGGGGAGCTGGCTATGGCTACACCTTC | CASSSRGAGYGYTF
TRBJ2-1 | - | TRBD2 | TRBV27 | TGTGCCAGCAGTTCCTTCCGGGGGGACAATGAGCAGTTCTTC | CASSSFRGDNEQFF
TRBJ2-3 | many | - | TRBV7-9 | TGTGCCAGCAGCCTCCCTTATTGGGAGGACACAGATACGCAGTATTTT | CASSLPYWEDTDTQYF
TRBJ1-2 | many | - | TRBV4-2 | TGTGCCAGCAGCCAAGAAAGAAGGCCCAGGGTAGAGGGGTATGGCTACACCTTC | CASSQERRPRVEGYGYTF
TRBJ2-1 | once | - | TRBV28 | TGTGCCAGCAGTTTATTGTCCGACTCCTACAATGAGCAGTTCTTC | CASSLLSDSYNEQFF
TRBJ2-1 | many | TRBD1 | TRBV2 | TGTGCCAGCAGTTCGGACAGGGTATCAGGCGAGCAGTTCTTC | CASSSDRVSGEQFF
TRBJ1-4 | - | - | TRBV20-1 | TGCAGTGCTCAGATAGGGACGGAAGGAAAACTGTTTTTT | CSAQIGTEGKLFF
TRBJ2-3 | few | - | TRBV20-1 | TGCAGTGCTAGAGAGTATACGCAGTATTTT | CSAREYTQYF
TRBJ1-6 | few | - | TRBV7-3 | TGTGCCAGCAGCCTCATGGATTCGAGCTCACCCCTCCACTTT | CASSLMDSSSPLHF
TRBJ2-3 | many | TRBD1 | TRBV20-1 | TGCAGTGCTAGCACGGGACAGGGGGGGAGAGATACGCAGTATTTT | CSASTGQGGRDTQYF
TRBJ1-3 | - | - | TRBV28 | TGTGCCAGCCTAGTGAGGGAGGGTGGAAACACCATATATTTT | CASLVREGGNTIYF
TRBJ1-2 | many | - | TRBV5-5 | TGTGCCAGCAGACCGGGGTTCTATGGCTACACCTTC | CASRPGFYGYTF
TRBJ1-1 | - | - | TRBV6-8 | TGTGCCAGTCATACCATTGGGAACACTGAAGCTTTCTTT | CASHTIGNTEAFF
TRBJ2-1 | - | - | TRBV29-1 | TGCAGCGTTGCGTGGGATGAGCAGTTCTTC | CSVAWDEQFF
TRBJ2-7 | many | - | TRBV5-1 | TGCGCCAGCAGCTGGGCCAGGGGCGAGCAGTACTTC | CASSWARGEQYF
TRBJ2-3 | many | TRBD2 | TRBV7-9 | TGTGCCAGCAGCGTCCCGGGACTACGAAGCACAGATACGCAGTATTTT | CASSVPGLRSTDTQYF
TRBJ1-1 | many | TRBD1 | TRBV5-1 | TGCGCCAGCAGCTTGAACAGGGGCCTTGAAGCTTTCTTT | CASSLNRGLEAFF
TRBJ1-5 | - | - | TRBV6-1 | TGTGCCAGCAGTGAACAGCACAATCAGCCCCAGCATTTT | CASSEQHNQPQHF
TRBJ1-6 | - | - | TRBV20-1 | TGCAGTGCTAGGCTACAGGGTGGTTCACCCCTCCACTTT | CSARLQGGSPLHF
TRBJ2-7 | many | - | TRBV28 | TGTGCCAGCAAAAACGGCGGTATCTACGAGCAGTACTTC | CASKNGGIYEQYF
TRBJ2-5 | many | - | TRBV3-1 | TGTGCCAGCAGCCAAGAAAGGGTGTGGGAAGAGACCCAGTACTTC | CASSQERVWEETQYF
TRBJ1-5 | few | - | TRBV15 | TGTGCCACCAGCAGAGATGATTTGCGAGGCAATCAGCCCCAGCATTTT | CATSRDDLRGNQPQHF
TRBJ2-1 | many | TRBD1 | TRBV7-9 | TGTGCCAGCAGCTTAGCGCGACAGGGGAACTACAATGAGCAGTTCTTC | CASSLARQGNYNEQFF
TRBJ2-1 | - | - | TRBV4-1 | TGCGCCAGCAGCCAAGAGGGGGTGCGGACCACATCCTACAATGAGCAGTTCTTC | CASSQEGVRTTSYNEQFF
TRBJ1-2 | - | - | TRBV7-2 | TGTGCCAGCAGCCTCAGCAGGGAGGCTAACTATGGCTACACCTTC | CASSLSREANYGYTF
TRBJ1-5 | - | - | TRBV12-3/TRBV12-4 | TGTGCCAGCAGTTCGACAAGGATCAATCAGCCCCAGCATTTT | CASSSTRINQPQHF
TRBJ2-3 | once | - | TRBV7-3 | TGTGCCAGCAGCTTCCTAAGGCTTGATACGCAGTATTTT | CASSFLRLDTQYF
TRBJ2-2 | - | - | TRBV28 | TGTGCCAGCACGAGCCAAGGGAGAAACACCGGGGGGCTGTTTTTT | CASTSQGRNTGGLFF
TRBJ2-5 | few | TRBD1 | TRBV4-1 | TGCGCCAGCAGCCACAGACAGGGGGATGGAGAGACCCAGTACTTC | CASSHRQGDGETQYF